The text below deals with one TCR beta chain. At one end the junction does not follow the germline gene, possibly because of a read error. This CDR3 region has 14 residues. CDR1 is MNHNS, CDR2 SASEGT, per germline. This sample stems from a study of PD-L1 blockade in urothelial cancer. Study details: The patients' atezolizumab therapy, 1,200 mg intravenously every 3 weeks, started at some point between 2014 and 2016. The authors examined blood 3 weeks (second dose) and 6 weeks after treatment start.

Each patient gave between 1 and 8 samples, pretreatment and on-treatment. Here immunoSEQ multiplex PCR was the method, and the copy in TCRdb shows in-frame clones only, minus some. The data contain some 100,000 clones, about 90% of them singletons. This receptor was obtained from a woman aged 80 or over with urothelial cancer. The source was PBMCs, collected around atezolizumab (anti-PD-L1) treatment. The V and J genes are TRBV6-1 and TRBJ2-7; perhaps TRBD1 as D (5 bases). In DNA, the CDR3 is TGTGCCAGCAGTGTAACAGGTCCCTCCTACGCGCAGTACTTC. It is translated as CASSVTGPSYAQYF.